This T cell receptor beta chain was sequenced during a study of blood T cell repertoires in COVID-19. Across the study: Sites across the United States, Italy and Spain contributed samples from acute and convalescent COVID-19. The cDNA or gDNA used as material had been derived from T cells, B-cell-depleted T cells, or PBMCs.

Generated by immunoSEQ multiplex PCR, the TCRdb table keeps only in-frame clones and is missing some. Found here are 330,000 or so clones, roughly 90% of them singletons; the top ten hold under 1.2%. This CDR3 comprises 18 residues. Unmatched junction bases numbered 8, after V lost 0 bases and J lost 1 base. Germline CDR1 SGDLS, CDR2 YYNGEE. This clonotype was obtained from a woman in her 30s who had been exposed to COVID-19. Material: PBMCs or T cells enriched from blood (not recorded which). The chain combines TRBV9 with TRBJ2-3; 10 nucleotides match TRBD2. The CDR3 protein is CASSVGLAGVKGTDTQYF. CDR3 sequence (DNA): TGTGCCAGCAGCGTAGGGCTAGCGGGAGTGAAGGGCACAGATACGCAGTATTTT. Complete variable domain (other parts from reference TRBV9 and TRBJ2-3): DSGVTQTPKHLITATGQRVTLRCSPRSGDLSVYWYQQSLDQGLQFLIQYYNGEERAKGNILERFSAQQFPDLHSELNLSSLELGDSALYFCASSVGLAGVKGTDTQYFGPGTRLTVL.